This TCR beta chain was captured in a study of post-analysis software for immune sequencing data. Study-wide points: Controls had lower frequencies than patients of five TRBV segments, which included TRBV5-6, TRBV5-1 and TRBV20-1.

Prepared libraries of TCR beta cDNA carried unique molecular identifiers. Between about 0.9 and 11 million T cells gave rise to around 500,000 cDNA molecules. Each CDR3 protein is one row after TCRdb ran MiXCR on the PCR reads. The table records under 200,000 distinct CDR3 sequences, about 30% of them present only once. Trimming pared 2 bases from V and 2 bases from J, leaving 15 bases between. This CDR3 is built from 16 residues. Germline loops: CDR1 KGHSH, CDR2 LQKENI. As for this clonotype: Its antigen remains unidentified. A read error may explain this, as a much larger clone is one base away.

The sequence was collected from a girl under 18 with multiple sclerosis. The rearrangement links TRBV18 to TRBJ2-5, with D possibly TRBD1 on 6 matching bases. The sequencing sample was made of blood. The CDR3 sequence: CASSPRGSGQQETQYF. DNA for the CDR3: TGTGCCAGCTCACCAAGAGGGTCGGGACAACAAGAGACCCAGTACTTC.